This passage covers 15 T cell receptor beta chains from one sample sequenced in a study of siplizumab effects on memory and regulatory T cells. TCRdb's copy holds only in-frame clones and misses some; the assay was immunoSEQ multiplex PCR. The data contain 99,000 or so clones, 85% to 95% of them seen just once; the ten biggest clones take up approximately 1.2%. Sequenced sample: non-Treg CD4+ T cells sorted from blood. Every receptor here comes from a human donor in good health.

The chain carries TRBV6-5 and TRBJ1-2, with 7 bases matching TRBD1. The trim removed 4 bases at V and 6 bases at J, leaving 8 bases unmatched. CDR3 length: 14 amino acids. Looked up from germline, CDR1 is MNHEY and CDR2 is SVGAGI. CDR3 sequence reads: CASSFDDRADGYTF. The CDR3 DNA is TGTGCCAGCAGTTTCGATGACAGGGCGGATGGCTACACCTTC.

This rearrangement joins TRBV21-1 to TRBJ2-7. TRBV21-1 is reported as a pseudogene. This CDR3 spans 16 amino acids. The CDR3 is CASSKEVQDGTWEQYF. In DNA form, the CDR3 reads TGTGCCAGCAGCAAAGAGGTTCAGGACGGGACCTGGGAGCAGTACTTC.

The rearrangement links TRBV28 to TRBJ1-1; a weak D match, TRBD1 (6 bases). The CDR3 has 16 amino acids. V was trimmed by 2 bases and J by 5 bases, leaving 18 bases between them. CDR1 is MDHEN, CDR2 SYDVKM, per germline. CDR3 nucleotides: TGTGCCAGCAGTTTAGGAGGGGCAGGGGTTCGGACTGAAGCTTTCTTT. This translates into CASSLGGAGVRTEAFF.

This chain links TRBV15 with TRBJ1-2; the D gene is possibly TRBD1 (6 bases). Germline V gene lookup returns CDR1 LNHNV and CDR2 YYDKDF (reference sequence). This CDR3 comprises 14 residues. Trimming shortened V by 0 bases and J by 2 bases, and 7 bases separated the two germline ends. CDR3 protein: CATSRDGQNYGYTF. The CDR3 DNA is TGTGCCACCAGCAGAGATGGACAGAACTATGGCTACACCTTC.

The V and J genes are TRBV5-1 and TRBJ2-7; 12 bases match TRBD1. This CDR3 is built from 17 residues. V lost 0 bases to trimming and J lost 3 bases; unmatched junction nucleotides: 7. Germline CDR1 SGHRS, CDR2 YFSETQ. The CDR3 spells CASSLGNGDRGLYEQYF. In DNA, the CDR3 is TGCGCCAGCAGCTTGGGGAATGGGGACAGGGGGCTCTACGAGCAGTACTTC.

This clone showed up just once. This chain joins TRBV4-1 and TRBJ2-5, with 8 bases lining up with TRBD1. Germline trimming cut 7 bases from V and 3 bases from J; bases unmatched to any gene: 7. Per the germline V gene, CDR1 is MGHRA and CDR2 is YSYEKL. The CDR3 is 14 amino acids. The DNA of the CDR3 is TGCGCCAGCAAAGAGGACAGGGTAAAAGAGACCCAGTACTTC. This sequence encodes CASKEDRVKETQYF.

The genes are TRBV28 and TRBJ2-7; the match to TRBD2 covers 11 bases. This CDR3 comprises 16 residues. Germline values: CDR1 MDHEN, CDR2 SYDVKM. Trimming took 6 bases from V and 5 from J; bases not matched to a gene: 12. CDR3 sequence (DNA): TGTGCCAGCAGCTTCCCTTTACTAGCGGGAGTAAACGAGCAGTACTTC. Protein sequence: CASSFPLLAGVNEQYF.

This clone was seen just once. The CDR3 protein is CASSGQVLNVLTF. The CDR3 region has the DNA TGTGCCAGCAGTGGACAGGTTCTCAACGTCCTGACTTTC. V gene TRBV6-1 combines with J gene TRBJ2-6, with a tentative D call TRBD1 (6 bases). Trimming pared 4 bases from V and 9 bases from J, leaving 10 bases between. This CDR3 is built from 13 residues. Germline loops: CDR1 MNHNS, CDR2 SASEGT.

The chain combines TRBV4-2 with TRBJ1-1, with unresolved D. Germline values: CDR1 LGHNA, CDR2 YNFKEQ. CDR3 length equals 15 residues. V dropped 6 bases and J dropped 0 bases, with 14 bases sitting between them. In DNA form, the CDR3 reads TGTGCCAGCAGTTCGGCAGAGTCTTTGAACACTGAAGCTTTCTTT. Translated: CASSSAESLNTEAFF.

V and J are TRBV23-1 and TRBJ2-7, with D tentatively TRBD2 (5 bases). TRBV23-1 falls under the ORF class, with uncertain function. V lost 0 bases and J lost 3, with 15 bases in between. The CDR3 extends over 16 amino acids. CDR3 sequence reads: CASSQSSPGVLYEQYF. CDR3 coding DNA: TGCGCCAGCAGTCAATCGTCCCCCGGGGTACTCTACGAGCAGTACTTC.

The CDR3 loop is CASSPVGGGVNQPQHF. For the CDR3, the DNA is TGTGCCAGCTCACCGGTTGGCGGGGGCGTCAATCAGCCCCAGCATTTT. The chain recombines TRBV18 with TRBJ1-5; D is perhaps TRBD1 (6 bases). The CDR3 runs to 16 residues. Germline loops: CDR1 KGHSH, CDR2 LQKENI. Between the trimmed V and J ends, which lost 3 bases and 3 bases, there was a span of 15 bases.

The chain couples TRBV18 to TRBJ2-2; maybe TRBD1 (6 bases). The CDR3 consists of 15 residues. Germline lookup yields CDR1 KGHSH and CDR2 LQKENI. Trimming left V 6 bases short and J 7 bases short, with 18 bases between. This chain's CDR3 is CASSFYGQHVGELFF. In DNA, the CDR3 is TGTGCCAGCTCTTTTTACGGACAGCACGTCGGGGAGCTGTTTTTT. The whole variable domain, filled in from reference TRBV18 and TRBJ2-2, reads NAGVMQNPRHLVRRRGQEARLRCSPMKGHSHVYWYRQLPEEGLKFMVYLQKENIIDESGMPKERFSAEFPKEGPSILRIQQVVRGDSAAYFCASSFYGQHVGELFFGEGSRLTVL.

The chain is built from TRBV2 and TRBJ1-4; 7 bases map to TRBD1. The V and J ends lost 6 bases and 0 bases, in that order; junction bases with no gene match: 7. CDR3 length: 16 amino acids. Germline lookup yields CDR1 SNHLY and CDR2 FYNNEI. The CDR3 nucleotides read TGTGCCAGCAGACCGGGACAGCTTGCAACTAATGAAAAACTGTTTTTT. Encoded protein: CASRPGQLATNEKLFF.

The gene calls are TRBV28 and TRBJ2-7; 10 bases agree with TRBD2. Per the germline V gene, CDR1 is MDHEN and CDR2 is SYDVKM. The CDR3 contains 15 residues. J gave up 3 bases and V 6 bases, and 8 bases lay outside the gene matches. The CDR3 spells CASRTSGENNYEQYF. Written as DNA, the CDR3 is TGTGCCAGCAGAACTAGCGGGGAGAATAACTACGAGCAGTACTTC.

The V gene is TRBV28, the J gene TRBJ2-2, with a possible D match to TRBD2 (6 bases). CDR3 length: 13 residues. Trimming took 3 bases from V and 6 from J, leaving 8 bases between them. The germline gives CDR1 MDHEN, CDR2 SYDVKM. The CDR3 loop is CASSLGLPGELFF. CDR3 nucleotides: TGTGCCAGCAGTTTGGGACTTCCCGGGGAGCTGTTTTTT.